The 23 T cell receptor beta chains in this list originate from one sample, sequenced in a study of blood T cell repertoires in COVID-19. The method was immunoSEQ multiplex PCR; TCRdb's version includes in-frame clones alone and lacks a portion of them. The data hold 150,000 to 200,000 clones, with around four fifths observed a single time. Material for sequencing was peripheral blood. The receptors stem from a woman aged 25 to 39 with acute or convalescent COVID-19.

The chain employs TRBV30 and TRBJ1-6, with D unresolved. Germline CDR1 is GTSNPN and CDR2 is SVGIG (reference sequence). The V gene lost 0 bases and the J gene lost 7 bases, with 4 bases spanning the gap. The CDR3 totals 12 residues. CDR3 region: CAWSVRNSPLHF. The CDR3 DNA reads as TGTGCCTGGAGTGTCAGGAATTCACCCCTCCACTTT.

The J gene is TRBJ1-5, the V gene TRBV11-2; 9 nucleotides line up with TRBD1. Trimming at V came to 4 bases and at J to 4 bases, leaving 8 bases not matched to a gene. Germline V gene lookup returns CDR1 SGHAT and CDR2 FQNNGV. The CDR3 has 16 residues. CDR3 protein: CASSSGQQGANQPQHF. In DNA, the CDR3 is TGTGCCAGCAGCTCAGGACAACAGGGGGCAAATCAGCCCCAGCATTTT.

In this sample, this clone turned up once. This chain connects TRBV18 to TRBJ1-2; 10 bases map to TRBD1. The V gene's germline CDR1 is KGHSH and CDR2 LQKENI. After removal of 8 bases from V and 8 bases from J, the junction contained 8 bases not matched to a gene. The CDR3 is 13 residues long. In DNA, the CDR3 is TGTGCCAGCACGGGACAGGGGCGCCTCGGCTACACCTTC. It is translated as CASTGQGRLGYTF.

J is TRBJ2-1 and V is TRBV19, with TRBD2 as a possible D gene (7 bases). Germline loops: CDR1 LNHDA, CDR2 SQIVND (reference sequence). The CDR3 extends over 14 amino acids. V lost 3 bases and J 6 bases, leaving 12 bases between the germline ends. CDR3 amino acids: CASSIGGHGNEQFF. The CDR3 DNA reads as TGTGCCAGTAGTATCGGGGGGCACGGCAATGAGCAGTTCTTC. Using reference TRBV19 and TRBJ2-1 for the parts outside the CDR3, the full variable domain is DGGITQSPKYLFRKEGQNVTLSCEQNLNHDAMYWYRQDPGQGLRLIYYSQIVNDFQKGDIAEGYSVSREKKESFPLTVTSAQKNPTAFYLCASSIGGHGNEQFFGPGTRLTVL.

The V call is TRBV19, the J call TRBJ1-5; possibly TRBD1 for D (5 bases). Trimming cost V 10 bases and J 2 bases, with 12 bases left between them. The CDR3 runs 13 residues. Per germline, CDR1 LNHDA and CDR2 SQIVND (reference sequence). CDR3 sequence reads: CATRGQRNQPQHF. In DNA form, the CDR3 reads TGTGCCACAAGGGGTCAGCGCAATCAGCCCCAGCATTTT.

V is TRBV4-1 and J is TRBJ2-1; TRBD1 matches at 12 bases. J gave up 6 bases and V 4 bases, and 4 bases lay outside the gene matches. Germline CDR1 and CDR2: MGHRA and YSYEKL. CDR3 length: 15 residues. The CDR3 here is CASSPGQGARNEQFF. In nucleotides, the CDR3 is TGCGCCAGCAGCCCGGGACAGGGGGCGCGCAATGAGCAGTTCTTC.

The gene calls are TRBV7-8 and TRBJ1-2; 8 nucleotides match TRBD1. The J segment lost 5 bases and the V segment lost 4 bases, leaving 12 bases of the junction unmatched. The germline V gene encodes CDR1 SGHVS and CDR2 FQNEAQ. The CDR3 spans 16 residues. The CDR3 bases are TGTGCCAGCAGCTCAATGGGTGGCAGGGGGCTTTATGGCTACACCTTC. Its translation is CASSSMGGRGLYGYTF.

This clone was seen a handful of times. This sequence joins TRBV4-3 and TRBJ1-1; D is possibly TRBD1 (6 bases). V was shortened by 0 bases and J by 1 base, with 15 bases between the two germline ends. CDR3 length: 17 residues. The germline gives CDR1 LGHNA, CDR2 YSLEER. The CDR3 loop reads CASSQEGGGRGNTEAFF. The CDR3 DNA reads TGCGCCAGCAGCCAAGAGGGAGGGGGTAGAGGGAACACTGAAGCTTTCTTT.

V usage is TRBV28 and J usage is TRBJ1-2; D is unclear. There are 16 residues in the CDR3. CDR1 is MDHEN, CDR2 SYDVKM, per germline. Trimming removed 1 base from V and 8 bases from J, with 20 bases in between. CDR3 sequence (DNA): TGTGCCAGCAGTTTATTGGGTCGGCAGGAAGCAAAGGGCTACACCTTC. Its protein is CASSLLGRQEAKGYTF.

CDR3 residues: CASSPGQRRYGYTF. CDR3 nucleotides: TGTGCCAGCAGCCCGGGACAGCGAAGATATGGCTACACCTTC. V usage is TRBV6-5 and J usage is TRBJ1-2; 7 nucleotides agree with TRBD1. There are 14 residues in the CDR3. Trimming removed 6 bases from V and 5 bases from J; junction bases left unmatched: 9. Per the germline V gene, CDR1 is MNHEY and CDR2 is SVGAGI.

The chain combines TRBV11-2 with TRBJ2-1, with a weak D call TRBD2 (7 bases). The germline V gene encodes CDR1 SGHAT and CDR2 FQNNGV. CDR3 length equals 14 residues. The V end was cut by 2 bases, the J end by 6 bases, with 11 bases between. The CDR3 region is CASSLWEGGNEQFF. CDR3 in DNA: TGTGCCAGCAGCTTATGGGAGGGGGGCAATGAGCAGTTCTTC.

The chain couples TRBV5-4 to TRBJ1-1; TRBD1 might be the D (6 bases). This CDR3 spans 14 amino acids. V dropped 4 bases and J dropped 4 bases, with 14 bases sitting between them. The germline V gene has CDR1 SGHNT and CDR2 YYREEE (reference sequence). The CDR3 DNA follows: TGTGCCAGCAGCGCAGACAGGTGGGGCACTGAAGCTTTCTTT. Protein sequence: CASSADRWGTEAFF.

The chain combines TRBV29-1 with TRBJ1-1, with D possibly matching TRBD1 (6 bases). The germline gives CDR1 SQVTM, CDR2 ANQGSEA. Trimming stripped 4 bases from V and 1 base from J, with 16 bases between. The CDR3 covers 15 residues. The CDR3, as DNA: TGCAGCGTTGGGCAGGGGAAGTTGGGGAACACTGAAGCTTTCTTT. It yields the protein CSVGQGKLGNTEAFF.

V gene TRBV7-8 combines with J gene TRBJ2-5; 13 nucleotides line up with TRBD2. Germline CDR1 reads SGHVS; CDR2 reads FQNEAQ. With 1 base clipped from V and 4 bases from J, the junction kept 3 bases outside the gene matches. The CDR3 consists of 16 residues. The CDR3 loop reads CASSLGLAGGRETQYF. The CDR3 DNA is TGTGCCAGCAGCTTAGGACTAGCGGGGGGCCGAGAGACCCAGTACTTC.

The rearrangement links TRBV4-3 to TRBJ2-1; no clear D. Trimming pared 2 bases from V and 15 bases from J, leaving 14 bases between. The CDR3 runs 12 residues. Germline V gene lookup returns CDR1 LGHNA and CDR2 YSLEER. CDR3 DNA: TGCGCCAGCAGCCAAATAAGAGGTCAGCGGTTCTTC. It is translated as CASSQIRGQRFF.

The chain is built from TRBV14 and TRBJ2-3; D perhaps matches TRBD1 (6 bases). CDR1 SGHDN and CDR2 FVKESK come from the germline V gene. V was pared by 9 bases and J by 3 bases, with 13 bases between. The CDR3 loop spans 13 amino acids. In DNA form, the CDR3 reads TGTGCCAGTGGGTTACAGGGTACAGATACGCAGTATTTT. Encoded protein: CASGLQGTDTQYF.

The V and J genes are TRBV2 and TRBJ1-1; weak D call: TRBD1 (5 bases). Germline loops: CDR1 SNHLY, CDR2 FYNNEI. The V and J ends lost 3 bases and 4 bases respectively, with 12 bases between them. This CDR3 contains 14 residues. This CDR3 is CASSEILGVTEAFF. The CDR3 DNA follows: TGTGCCAGCAGTGAGATTCTAGGGGTCACTGAAGCTTTCTTT.

This clone appeared once. The chain joins TRBV19 to TRBJ2-3; the D gene is possibly TRBD1 (8 bases). V was pared by 10 bases and J by 4 bases, with 21 bases between. Germline CDR1 LNHDA, CDR2 SQIVND (reference sequence). The CDR3 length is 15 residues. This CDR3 is CATTQGGGWSDTQYF. The CDR3 DNA is TGTGCCACCACACAGGGGGGAGGGTGGTCAGATACGCAGTATTTT.

The J gene is TRBJ1-2, the V gene TRBV10-3, with D possibly matching TRBD1 (5 bases). With 0 bases removed from V and 4 bases from J, the gap between germline ends came to 9 bases. The CDR3 length is 14 residues. Looked up from germline, CDR1 is ENHRY and CDR2 is SYGVKD. The CDR3: CAISESTGTYGYTF. CDR3 in DNA: TGTGCCATCAGTGAGTCCACAGGTACCTATGGCTACACCTTC.

This clone turned up a few times. This chain joins TRBV25-1 and TRBJ1-4; maybe TRBD1 (5 bases). The CDR3 has 13 residues. Trimming took 6 bases from V and 4 from J, leaving 9 bases between them. Per the germline V gene, CDR1 is MGHDK and CDR2 is SYGVNS. CDR3 sequence: CASRAGLNEKLFF. For the CDR3, the DNA is TGTGCCAGCAGGGCAGGGCTTAATGAAAAACTGTTTTTT.

The CDR3, as DNA: TGTGCCAGCAGCCAACAAAGCGGACTAGCGGGAGTTGGGAATGAGCAGTTCTTC. It encodes CASSQQSGLAGVGNEQFF. This sequence joins TRBV4-2 and TRBJ2-1; 13 nucleotides align to TRBD2. This CDR3 has 18 amino acids. After removal of 2 bases from V and 7 bases from J, the junction contained 11 bases not matched to a gene. Germline assignment: CDR1 LGHNA and CDR2 YNFKEQ.

This sequence joins TRBV30 and TRBJ1-5; 8 positions match TRBD1. J was trimmed by 3 bases and V by 1 base; bases with no gene match: 8. Germline V CDR1 and CDR2: GTSNPN, SVGIG (reference sequence). CDR3 size: 16 residues. As DNA, the CDR3 is TGTGCCTGGAGTGACCCGCGGACAGGGTACAATCAGCCCCAGCATTTT. This encodes CAWSDPRTGYNQPQHF.

This chain joins TRBV4-3 and TRBJ2-1; 10 nucleotides agree with TRBD2. There are 14 residues in the CDR3. The J segment lost 9 bases and the V segment lost 1 base, leaving 3 bases of the junction unmatched. CDR1 LGHNA and CDR2 YSLEER come from the germline V gene. CDR3 in DNA: TGCGCCAGCAGCCAAGCCCGACTAGCGGGTGAGCAGTTCTTC. It codes for CASSQARLAGEQFF.